Below, 16 T cell receptor beta chains from the same sample are listed, as sequenced in a study of T cell clonality in common variable immunodeficiency. Assay: immunoSEQ multiplex PCR; the TCRdb copy retains only in-frame clones and omits some. This set yields around 45,000 clones and no singletons; the top ten hold 8% to 13%. Input material: peripheral blood mononuclear cells. The receptors stem from a person aged 18 to 70 in good health.

This clone was observed many times. The read stops 3 residues short of the end of the CDR3; the missing end is completed from the germline J gene. The genes are TRBV18 and TRBJ2-5; perhaps TRBD1 as D (6 bases). Germline V gives CDR1 KGHSH, CDR2 LQKENI. V lost 4 bases and J lost 4, with 10 bases in between. The CDR3 sequence is 13 residues long. The covered CDR3 bases are TGTGCCAGCTCACTGGGACAATTAGAGACC. Its translation is CASSLGQLET. The CDR3 as a whole reads CASSLGQLETQYF.

This clone was picked up many times. Coverage ceases 3 residues before the CDR3 finishes, and the germline J gene fills in the end. The chain recombines TRBV5-1 with TRBJ2-7; tentatively, D is TRBD1 (5 bases). CDR1 SGHRS and CDR2 YFSETQ come from the germline V gene. The CDR3 covers 13 residues. V was shortened by 1 base and J by 4 bases, with 9 bases between the two germline ends. The sequenced part of the CDR3 DNA is TGCGCCAGCAGCTTGACACAGGTATACGAG. Translation gives CASSLTQVYE. The CDR3 in full is CASSLTQVYEQYF.

This clone was found many times. The read comes to an end 3 residues before the CDR3 does, leaving the germline J gene to fill in the end. The chain has TRBV20-1 and TRBJ2-1, with 12 bases that match TRBD1. Germline assignment: CDR1 DFQATT and CDR2 SNEGSKA (reference sequence). V was pared by 6 bases and J by 1 base, with 4 bases of the junction left unmatched. CDR3 length: 15 residues. The sequenced part of the CDR3 DNA is TGCAGTGCCCCGGGACAGGGGGCGTCCTACAATGAG. Protein product: CSAPGQGASYNE. The complete CDR3 protein is CSAPGQGASYNEQFF.

This clone occurred many times. The DNA ends 3 residues before the CDR3 does, and the rest of the CDR3 is filled in from the germline J gene. The V call is TRBV30, the J call TRBJ2-1; TRBD2 might be the D (5 bases). Germline V gives CDR1 GTSNPN, CDR2 SVGIG (reference sequence). This CDR3 contains 12 residues. The V and J ends lost 5 bases and 4 bases respectively, with 9 bases between them. CDR3 DNA, as far as it was read: TGTGCCTGGGCTCGGGGATACAATGAG. It codes for CAWARGYNE. In full, the CDR3 reads CAWARGYNEQFF.

This clone was seen repeatedly, ten times or more. The sequenced part of the CDR3 DNA is TGTGCCAGCAGTTTATTGGCCAGGGGGCGCGGTGGC. Encoded protein: CASSLLARGRGG. The whole CDR3 protein reads CASSLLARGRGGYTF. The chain joins TRBV28 to TRBJ1-2, with 8 bases matching TRBD1. Sequencing ends 3 residues short of the CDR3 end; the germline J gene provides the rest. The CDR3 runs to 15 residues. Trimming cost V 1 base and J 7 bases; bases outside gene matches: 8. From germline, CDR1 is MDHEN and CDR2 SYDVKM.

The sample holds many counts of this clone. The missing CDR3 end, 3 residues past where the read stops, is filled in from the germline J gene. V gene TRBV6-2 or TRBV6-3 combines with J gene TRBJ2-3; 7 bases match TRBD2. This CDR3 comprises 15 residues. Trimming cost V 6 bases and J 1 base; bases outside gene matches: 7. Germline V gives CDR1 MNHEY, CDR2 SVGEGT. The covered CDR3 bases are TGTGCCAGCAGGACCGCTAGCGGTGGCACAGATACG. Translating it yields CASRTASGGTDT. The complete CDR3 sequence is CASRTASGGTDTQYF.

This clone was counted only a few times. The sequence runs out 3 residues before the end of the CDR3; the remainder is reconstructed from the germline J gene. This chain uses TRBV2 with TRBJ2-7; D is ambiguous. From germline, CDR1 is SNHLY and CDR2 FYNNEI. Trimming pared 4 bases from V and 4 bases from J, leaving 8 bases between. The CDR3 consists of 12 residues. CDR3 protein: CASSVGQYEQYF. The sequenced part of the CDR3 DNA is TGTGCCAGCAGTGTTGGCCAATACGAG.

At least ten counts were recorded for this clone. Incomplete CDR3 DNA: TGTGCCAGCAGTTACTCGGAGCGA. Amino acid sequence: CASSYSER. The full CDR3 protein is CASSYSERLFF. J is TRBJ1-4 and V is TRBV6-2 or TRBV6-3; D is unclear. The read gets to within 3 residues of the CDR3 end, and the germline J gene fills in the rest. The CDR3 is made up of 11 amino acids. CDR1 and CDR2 (germline): MNHEY, SVGEGT.

This clone showed up just a few times. A read error may account for a junction end that differs from germline. The missing CDR3 end, 3 residues past where the read stops, is filled in from the germline J gene. V usage is TRBV7-9 and J usage is TRBJ2-1; 8 bases are shared with TRBD2. The CDR3 has 13 residues. Germline lookup yields CDR1 SEHNR and CDR2 FQNEAQ (reference sequence). The sequenced part of the CDR3 DNA is TGTTCCAGCAGCCCGGGGGGGTACAATGAG. Translated, it gives CSSSPGGYNE. The CDR3, in full, reads CSSSPGGYNEQFF.

This clone came up many times. The read stops 3 residues short of the end of the CDR3; the missing end is completed from the germline J gene. The chain employs TRBV18 and TRBJ1-1, with D perhaps matching TRBD1 (6 bases). This CDR3 has 15 residues. Germline V gives CDR1 KGHSH, CDR2 LQKENI. V lost 3 bases and J lost 6, with 17 bases in between. This CDR3 is CASSPQGSGGAEAFF. The covered CDR3 bases are TGTGCCAGCTCACCCCAGGGGTCGGGGGGGGCTGAA.

Many counts were recorded for this clone. The read ends 3 residues before the CDR3 terminus; that terminus is restored from the germline J gene. The J gene is TRBJ1-1, the V gene TRBV5-6; D is perhaps TRBD1 (6 bases). This CDR3 has 15 amino acids. V gave up 2 bases and J gave up 3 bases, with 14 bases separating them. Germline CDR1 reads SGHDT; CDR2 reads YYEEEE. The CDR3 region is CASSLRPGHYTEAFF. CDR3 DNA (partial): TGTGCCAGCAGCTTAAGACCGGGACACTACACTGAA.

This clone was seen at least ten times. From the germline J gene comes the end of the CDR3, since the read stops 3 residues before it. The chain employs TRBV2 and TRBJ2-7; 9 positions agree with TRBD2. J gave up 2 bases and V 4 bases, and 0 bases lay outside the gene matches. CDR1 is SNHLY, CDR2 FYNNEI, per germline. The CDR3 totals 13 residues. CDR3 DNA (partial): TGTGCCAGCAGTGCTAGCGGGACCTACGAG. This gives the protein CASSASGTYE. The full CDR3 is CASSASGTYEQYF.

This clone has at least ten counts. With the read ending 3 residues before the CDR3 end, the germline J gene is used to fill in that end. This sequence joins TRBV7-9 and TRBJ2-5; the D gene is possibly TRBD2 (6 bases). The ends were cut back, 5 bases at V and 1 base at J, with 14 bases in the middle. Germline values: CDR1 SEHNR, CDR2 FQNEAQ (reference sequence). CDR3 length: 15 residues. CDR3: CASSTPGTSQETQYF. CDR3 DNA (partial): TGTGCCAGCAGCACCCCCGGGACTTCCCAAGAGACC. The entire variable domain, with the rest obtained from reference TRBV7-9 and TRBJ2-5, is as follows: DTGVSQNPRHKITKRGQNVTFRCDPISEHNRLYWYRQTLGQGPEFLTYFQNEAQLEKSRLLSDRFSAERPKGSFSTLEIQRTEQGDSAMYLCASSTPGTSQETQYFGPGTRLLVL.

This clone has just a few counts. The CDR3 extends 3 residues past the end of the read, so its final part is completed from the germline J gene. The chain carries TRBV2 and TRBJ2-5; 9 bases are shared with TRBD2. CDR3 length: 14 amino acids. Germline V gives CDR1 SNHLY, CDR2 FYNNEI. Trimming took 6 bases from V and 3 from J; bases not matched to a gene: 5. Partial CDR3 DNA: TGTGCCAGCAGAAGCCGGACTAGCGAAGAGACC. Its translation: CASRSRTSEET. The whole CDR3 region reads CASRSRTSEETQYF.

This clone was counted at least ten times. The read stops 3 residues short of the end of the CDR3; the missing end is completed from the germline J gene. The genes are TRBV5-6 and TRBJ2-5, with D tentatively TRBD1 (5 bases). V was clipped by 1 base and J by 1 base, with 11 bases between them. This CDR3 spans 15 amino acids. The V gene's germline CDR1 is SGHDT and CDR2 YYEEEE. The sequenced part of the CDR3 DNA is TGTGCCAGCAGCTTGTGGCCTAGGGGCCAAGAGACC. It codes for CASSLWPRGQET. The whole CDR3 region reads CASSLWPRGQETQYF. The full variable domain, with the rest looked up from reference TRBV5-6 and TRBJ2-5, is DAGVTQSPTHLIKTRGQQVTLRCSPKSGHDTVSWYQQALGQGPQFIFQYYEEEERQRGNFPDRFSGHQFPNYSSELNVNALLLGDSALYLCASSLWPRGQETQYFGPGTRLLVL.

Many counts were recorded for this clone. Sequencing ends 3 residues short of the CDR3 end; the germline J gene provides the rest. The rearrangement joins TRBV6-1 to TRBJ1-2; TRBD1 aligns across 8 bases. Germline CDR1 is MNHNS and CDR2 is SASEGT. The J segment lost 6 bases and the V segment lost 2 bases, leaving 2 bases of the junction unmatched. The CDR3 extends over 13 amino acids. Partial CDR3 DNA: TGTGCCAGCAGTGAATCAGGGGGCAATGGC. Amino acid sequence: CASSESGGNG. The complete CDR3 reads CASSESGGNGYTF.